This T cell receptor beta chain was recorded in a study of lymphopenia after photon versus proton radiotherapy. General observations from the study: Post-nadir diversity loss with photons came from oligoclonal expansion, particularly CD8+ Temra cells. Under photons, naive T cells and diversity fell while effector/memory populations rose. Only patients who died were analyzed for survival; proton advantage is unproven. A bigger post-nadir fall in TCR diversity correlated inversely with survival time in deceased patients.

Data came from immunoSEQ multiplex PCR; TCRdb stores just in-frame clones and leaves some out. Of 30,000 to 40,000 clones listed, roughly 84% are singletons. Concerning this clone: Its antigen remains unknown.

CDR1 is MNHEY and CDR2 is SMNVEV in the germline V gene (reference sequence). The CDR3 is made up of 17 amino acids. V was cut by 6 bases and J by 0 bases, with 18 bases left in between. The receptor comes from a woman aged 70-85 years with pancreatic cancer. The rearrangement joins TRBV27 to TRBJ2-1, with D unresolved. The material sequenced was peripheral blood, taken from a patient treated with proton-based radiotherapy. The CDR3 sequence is CASSLRWAPRSYNEQFF. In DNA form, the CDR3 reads TGTGCCAGCAGCCTGAGATGGGCTCCCCGCTCCTACAATGAGCAGTTCTTC.